A single sample is the source of the 15 T cell receptor beta chains below, sequenced in a study of blood T cell repertoires in COVID-19. Data came from immunoSEQ multiplex PCR; TCRdb stores just in-frame clones and leaves some out. Of about 200,000 clones listed, 88% are singletons. What was sequenced was peripheral blood. These receptors were collected from a middle-aged man with active or convalescent COVID-19.

This chain uses TRBV5-1 with TRBJ2-1; D is undetermined. This CDR3 spans 14 amino acids. CDR1 and CDR2 (germline): SGHRS, YFSETQ. The V gene lost 0 bases and the J gene lost 7 bases, with 11 bases spanning the gap. CDR3 loop: CASSLGASVNEQFF. The CDR3, as DNA: TGCGCCAGCAGCTTGGGCGCAAGCGTAAATGAGCAGTTCTTC. The full variable domain, completed using reference TRBV5-1 and TRBJ2-1, is KAGVTQTPRYLIKTRGQQVTLSCSPISGHRSVSWYQQTPGQGLQFLFEYFSETQRNKGNFPGRFSGRQFSNSRSEMNVSTLELGDSALYLCASSLGASVNEQFFGPGTRLTVL.

V is TRBV5-1 and J is TRBJ2-7, with D unresolved. This CDR3 is built from 13 residues. V lost 4 bases and J 1 base, leaving 9 bases between the germline ends. CDR1 SGHRS and CDR2 YFSETQ come from the germline V gene. CDR3 nucleotide sequence: TGCGCCAGCAGCCCCGTTTTGTCCTACGAGCAGTACTTC. This encodes CASSPVLSYEQYF.

This chain uses TRBV3-1 (or the pseudogene TRBV3-2) with TRBJ2-1; D call uncertain. The V end was cut by 1 base, the J end by 12 bases, with 7 bases between. Looked up from germline, CDR1 is LGHDT and CDR2 is YNNKEL (reference sequence). The CDR3 is 11 amino acids. The CDR3 region has the DNA TGTGCCAGCAGCCAAGGTCCTAGGCAGTTCTTC. Translated: CASSQGPRQFF.

The rearrangement joins TRBV9 to TRBJ1-2; D remains unclear. The CDR3 length is 17 residues. Looked up from germline, CDR1 is SGDLS and CDR2 is YYNGEE. V was clipped by 0 bases and J by 0 bases, with 15 bases between them. CDR3 loop: CASSVESRAVANYGYTF. CDR3 sequence (DNA): TGTGCCAGCAGCGTAGAGTCGAGGGCAGTAGCTAACTATGGCTACACCTTC.

The chain has TRBV5-1 and TRBJ2-3; TRBD2 is a possible D gene (5 bases). The CDR3 is 14 residues long. Germline-derived CDR1 and CDR2 are SGHRS and YFSETQ. V lost 0 bases and J 3 bases, leaving 8 bases between the germline ends. The CDR3 nucleotides read TGCGCCAGCAGCTTGGGAGGGCAGACAGATACGCAGTATTTT. Residues: CASSLGGQTDTQYF.

The rearrangement joins TRBV21-1 to TRBJ2-3; the table's D call, TRBD2, has no DNA check behind it. TRBV21-1 is assigned pseudogene status. The CDR3 has 15 residues. CDR3 residues: CASSKDFRSSDTQYF. CDR3 nucleotides: TGTGCCAGCAGCAAAGATTTTCGGAGTTCAGATACGCAGTATTTT.

The gene calls are TRBV19 and TRBJ1-5, with TRBD1 matching over 7 bases. Germline loops: CDR1 LNHDA, CDR2 SQIVND (reference sequence). The trim removed 0 bases at V and 11 bases at J, leaving 10 bases unmatched. CDR3 length equals 15 residues. This CDR3 reads CASSIDRGEDTAQHF. In DNA, the CDR3 is TGTGCCAGTAGTATAGACAGGGGGGAAGACACGGCCCAGCATTTT. Complete variable domain (other parts from reference TRBV19 and TRBJ1-5): DGGITQSPKYLFRKEGQNVTLSCEQNLNHDAMYWYRQDPGQGLRLIYYSQIVNDFQKGDIAEGYSVSREKKESFPLTVTSAQKNPTAFYLCASSIDRGEDTAQHFGDGTRLSIL.

The J gene is TRBJ2-1, the V gene TRBV2, with D unclear. This CDR3 has 15 amino acids. The ends were cut back, 4 bases at V and 4 bases at J, with 14 bases in the middle. Germline-derived CDR1 and CDR2 are SNHLY and FYNNEI. The DNA of the CDR3 is TGTGCCAGCAGTGCCTTACAGAGAATATACAATGAGCAGTTCTTC. Its translation: CASSALQRIYNEQFF.

The chain employs TRBV7-2 and TRBJ1-5, with 7 bases aligning to TRBD1. The germline gives CDR1 SGHTA, CDR2 FQGNSA. Germline trimming cut 2 bases from V and 2 bases from J; bases unmatched to any gene: 3. The CDR3 is made up of 15 amino acids. The CDR3 spells CASSLRQGGNQPQHF. The CDR3 DNA reads as TGTGCCAGCAGCTTAAGACAGGGAGGCAATCAGCCCCAGCATTTT.

This clone has only a few counts. V usage is TRBV5-1 and J usage is TRBJ1-2; TRBD1 is a possible D gene (5 bases). The CDR3 runs 14 residues. The V end was cut by 7 bases, the J end by 7 bases, with 20 bases between. CDR1 and CDR2 from the germline V gene are SGHRS and YFSETQ. CDR3 DNA sequence: TGCGCCAGCGCCGTGGGGCCTACTGGGGCTGGCTACACCTTC. It yields the protein CASAVGPTGAGYTF. Supplemented by reference TRBV5-1 and TRBJ1-2, the full variable domain reads KAGVTQTPRYLIKTRGQQVTLSCSPISGHRSVSWYQQTPGQGLQFLFEYFSETQRNKGNFPGRFSGRQFSNSRSEMNVSTLELGDSALYLCASAVGPTGAGYTFGSGTRLTVV.

This rearrangement joins TRBV21-1 to TRBJ2-3; whether TRBD1, the table's D call, matches the DNA was not checked. TRBV21-1 is an annotated pseudogene. The CDR3 runs to 18 residues. For the CDR3, the DNA is TGTGCCAGCAGCAATGACTGGGGACAGTCCCACTGCACAGATACGCAGTATTTT. Its protein product is CASSNDWGQSHCTDTQYF.

The chain has TRBV19 and TRBJ1-2; TRBD1 agrees at 9 bases. V shed 5 bases, J shed 4 bases, and the junction held 8 bases outside the gene matches. CDR1 LNHDA and CDR2 SQIVND come from the germline V gene (reference sequence). This CDR3 is 15 amino acids long. The CDR3 region has the DNA TGTGCCAGTAGTCTGGGACAGGGAGAGGGCTATGGCTACACCTTC. Translating gives CASSLGQGEGYGYTF.

J is TRBJ2-3 and V is TRBV4-3; 7 bases are a match to TRBD1. Looked up from germline, CDR1 is LGHNA and CDR2 is YSLEER. CDR3 length: 16 amino acids. J gave up 0 bases and V 0 bases, and 3 bases lay outside the gene matches. This CDR3 is CASSQEAGGSTDTQYF. As DNA, the CDR3 is TGCGCCAGCAGCCAAGAAGCAGGGGGAAGCACAGATACGCAGTATTTT.

J is TRBJ2-3 and V is TRBV7-2; 11 bases agree with TRBD2. V trimming: 1 base; J trimming: 0 bases; junction bases outside the gene matches: 6. The germline V gene encodes CDR1 SGHTA and CDR2 FQGNSA. The CDR3 extends over 18 amino acids. The CDR3 spells CASSLVGSSGGSTDTQYF. The CDR3 region has the DNA TGTGCCAGCAGCTTAGTCGGGTCTAGCGGGGGGAGCACAGATACGCAGTATTTT.

V usage is TRBV5-1 and J usage is TRBJ2-1, with 9 bases aligning to TRBD1. Germline CDR1 reads SGHRS; CDR2 reads YFSETQ. The V and J ends lost 0 bases and 3 bases, in that order; junction bases with no gene match: 4. The CDR3 is 16 residues long. The CDR3 loop is CASSLGPGQGYNEQFF. CDR3 DNA: TGCGCCAGCAGCTTGGGGCCGGGACAGGGCTACAATGAGCAGTTCTTC.